Below are 7 T cell receptor beta chains sequenced from a single sample in a study of blood T cell repertoires in COVID-19. The assay was immunoSEQ multiplex PCR, and TCRdb's table has in-frame clones only and misses some. The sample includes approximately 200,000 clones, roughly 90% seen only once; the top ten take 2% to 2.5%. The material sequenced was PBMCs or T cells enriched from blood (not recorded which). The receptors derive from a woman in her thirties who had recovered from COVID-19.

The chain is built from TRBV10-3 and TRBJ1-4; D is ambiguous. CDR3 size: 13 residues. Deletions cut 4 bases from V and 6 bases from J, with 9 bases between. Germline CDR1 is ENHRY and CDR2 is SYGVKD. CDR3 sequence reads: CAISGGTDEKLFF. The CDR3 DNA follows: TGTGCCATCAGTGGAGGAACGGATGAAAAACTGTTTTTT.

The chain recombines TRBV29-1 with TRBJ2-5, with D maybe TRBD2 (5 bases). Germline V gives CDR1 SQVTM, CDR2 ANQGSEA. The CDR3 is made up of 12 amino acids. V shed 3 bases and J shed 5 bases, with 10 bases lying between them. CDR3 bases: TGCAGCGTTGAGGAGGCAGCTGAGACCCAGTACTTC. Its protein is CSVEEAAETQYF. The full variable domain, its missing parts supplied by reference TRBV29-1 and TRBJ2-5, is SAVISQKPSRDICQRGTSLTIQCQVDSQVTMMFWYRQQPGQSLTLIATANQGSEATYESGFVIDKFPISRPNLTFSTLTVSNMSPEDSSIYLCSVEEAAETQYFGPGTRLLVL.

The V gene is TRBV7-6, the J gene TRBJ1-2, with a tentative D call TRBD1 (6 bases). The germline V and J ends were trimmed by 1 base and 5 bases, with 17 bases remaining between them. CDR1 and CDR2 from the germline V gene are SGHVS and FNYEAQ. The CDR3 extends over 16 amino acids. CDR3 in amino acids: CASSLGRRQAPYGYTF. As DNA, the CDR3 is TGTGCCAGCAGCTTAGGTAGACGACAGGCTCCGTATGGCTACACCTTC.

To note about this clone: The germline gene is not matched at one end of the junction; a read error may be the cause. This chain uses TRBV19 with TRBJ2-3; 8 bases line up with TRBD2. The CDR3 is made up of 14 amino acids. Germline CDR1 is LNHDA and CDR2 is SQIVND (reference sequence). CDR3 bases: TGTGCCAGTAGGATAGCGGGAACCACAGATACGCAGTATTTT. As protein: CASRIAGTTDTQYF.

The V and J genes are TRBV25-1 and TRBJ1-2; tentatively, D is TRBD1 (6 bases). There are 14 residues in the CDR3. Looked up from germline, CDR1 is MGHDK and CDR2 is SYGVNS. The V end was cut by 5 bases, the J end by 7 bases, with 17 bases between. The CDR3 bases are TGTGCCAGCAGTTCAACGGGCAGGGGTTCTGGCTACACCTTC. Its translation is CASSSTGRGSGYTF.

The rearrangement links TRBV2 to TRBJ2-1; TRBD2 might be the D (6 bases). The V and J ends lost 6 bases and 10 bases respectively, with 13 bases between them. Germline V gene data show CDR1 as SNHLY and CDR2 as FYNNEI. This CDR3 region has 12 residues. This CDR3 reads CASRREEEEQFF. CDR3 coding DNA: TGTGCCAGCAGGAGGGAGGAGGAGGAGCAGTTCTTC.

The rearrangement joins TRBV18 to TRBJ2-5, with TRBD1 identical over 9 bases. The length of the CDR3 is 14 residues. The ends lost 4 bases at V and 3 bases at J; junction bases unmatched: 3. Germline assignment: CDR1 KGHSH and CDR2 LQKENI. CDR3 DNA sequence: TGTGCCAGCTCACTCACAGGGGGCGAAGAGACCCAGTACTTC. Amino acids: CASSLTGGEETQYF.